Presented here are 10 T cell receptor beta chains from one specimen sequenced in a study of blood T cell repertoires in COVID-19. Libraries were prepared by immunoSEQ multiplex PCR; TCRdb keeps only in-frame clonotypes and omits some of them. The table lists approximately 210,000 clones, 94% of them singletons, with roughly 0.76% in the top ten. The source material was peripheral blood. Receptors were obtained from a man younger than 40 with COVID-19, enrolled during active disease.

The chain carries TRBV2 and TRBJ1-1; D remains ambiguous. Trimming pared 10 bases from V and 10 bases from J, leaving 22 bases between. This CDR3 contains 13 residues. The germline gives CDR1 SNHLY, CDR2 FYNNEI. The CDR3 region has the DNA TGTGCCATTAAATCTCCAGGTGCACAACTAGCTTTCTTT. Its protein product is CAIKSPGAQLAFF. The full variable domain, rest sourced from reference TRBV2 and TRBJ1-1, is EPEVTQTPSHQVTQMGQEVILRCVPISNHLYFYWYRQILGQKVEFLVSFYNNEISEKSEIFDDQFSVERPDGSNFTLKIRSTKLEDSAMYFCAIKSPGAQLAFFGQGTRLTVV.

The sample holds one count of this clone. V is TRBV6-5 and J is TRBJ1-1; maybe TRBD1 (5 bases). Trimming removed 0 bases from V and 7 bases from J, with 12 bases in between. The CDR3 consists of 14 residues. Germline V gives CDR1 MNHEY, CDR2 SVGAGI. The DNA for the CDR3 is TGTGCCAGCAGTTACTCCGCAGGGATGGGTGAAGCTTTCTTT. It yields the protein CASSYSAGMGEAFF.

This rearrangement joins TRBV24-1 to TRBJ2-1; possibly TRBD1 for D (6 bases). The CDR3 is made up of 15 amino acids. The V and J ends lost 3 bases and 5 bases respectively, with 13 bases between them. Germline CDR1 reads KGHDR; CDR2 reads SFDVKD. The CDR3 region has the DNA TGTGCCACCAGTGATGCACAGGGAATCGACAATGAGCAGTTCTTC. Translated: CATSDAQGIDNEQFF.

In DNA, the CDR3 is TGCGCCAGCAGCCAAGATCCGGGGGGAAGCTCCTACGAGCAGTACTTC. This translates into CASSQDPGGSSYEQYF. The chain uses TRBV4-1 and TRBJ2-7, with 7 bases identical to TRBD2. The germline V gene has CDR1 MGHRA and CDR2 YSYEKL. The CDR3 extends over 16 amino acids. The trim removed 0 bases at V and 0 bases at J, leaving 5 bases unmatched.

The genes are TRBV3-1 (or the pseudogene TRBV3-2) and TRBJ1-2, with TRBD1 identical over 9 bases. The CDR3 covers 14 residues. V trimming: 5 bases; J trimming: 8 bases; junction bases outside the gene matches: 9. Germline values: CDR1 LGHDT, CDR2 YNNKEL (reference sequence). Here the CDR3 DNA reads TGTGCCAGCAGCTCGGACAGGGGTGCTAAGGGCTACACCTTC. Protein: CASSSDRGAKGYTF.

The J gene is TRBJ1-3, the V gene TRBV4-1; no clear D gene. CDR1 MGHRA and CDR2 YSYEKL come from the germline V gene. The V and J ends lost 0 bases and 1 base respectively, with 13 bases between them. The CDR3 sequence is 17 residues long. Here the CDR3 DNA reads TGCGCCAGCAGCCAAGAGAGAGGGCGCGGGTCTGGAAACACCATATATTTT. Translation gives CASSQERGRGSGNTIYF.

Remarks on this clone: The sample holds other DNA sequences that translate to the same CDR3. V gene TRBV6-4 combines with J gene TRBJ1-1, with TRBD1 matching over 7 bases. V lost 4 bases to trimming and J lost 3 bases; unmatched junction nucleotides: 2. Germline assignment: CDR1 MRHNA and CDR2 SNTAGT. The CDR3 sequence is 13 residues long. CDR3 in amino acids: CASSVDRDTEAFF. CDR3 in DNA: TGTGCCAGCAGTGTAGACAGGGACACTGAAGCTTTCTTT.

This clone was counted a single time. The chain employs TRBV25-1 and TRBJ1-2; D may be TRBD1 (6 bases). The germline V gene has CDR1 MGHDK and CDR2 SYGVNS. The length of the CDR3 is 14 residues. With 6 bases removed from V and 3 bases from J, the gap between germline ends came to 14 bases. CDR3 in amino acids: CASSGGARDYGYTF. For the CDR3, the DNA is TGTGCCAGCAGCGGGGGGGCCCGAGACTATGGCTACACCTTC.

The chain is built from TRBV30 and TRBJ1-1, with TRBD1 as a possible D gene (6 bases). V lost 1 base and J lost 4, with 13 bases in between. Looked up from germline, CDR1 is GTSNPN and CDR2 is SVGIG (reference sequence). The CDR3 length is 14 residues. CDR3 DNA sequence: TGTGCCTGGAGTGACGAGGGGGTAAGCACTGAAGCTTTCTTT. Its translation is CAWSDEGVSTEAFF.

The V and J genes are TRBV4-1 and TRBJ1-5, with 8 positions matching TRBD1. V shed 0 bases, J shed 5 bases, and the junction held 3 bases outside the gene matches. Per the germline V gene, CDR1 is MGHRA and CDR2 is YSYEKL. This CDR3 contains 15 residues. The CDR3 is CASSQDRDRYQPQHF. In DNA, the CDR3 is TGCGCCAGCAGCCAAGACCGGGACAGGTATCAGCCCCAGCATTTT.